This T cell receptor (beta chain) came from a study of T cell responses to AZD1222 COVID-19 vaccine. Findings of the study overall: Targeting of unmutated variant regions was reportedly seen in nearly half of spike-specific TCRs.

Some clones are missing from TCRdb's copy, which holds only in-frame ones; the method was immunoSEQ multiplex PCR. The table records 140,000 to 150,000 clones, approximately 90% of them present only once. V shed 1 base and J 8 bases; nucleotides not matched to a gene: 8. Germline-derived CDR1 and CDR2 are SGHNT and YENEEA. This CDR3 has 15 residues. In the case of this clone: No antigen is known for it.

This TCR was sampled from an adult who received the AZD1222 COVID-19 vaccine. Source: peripheral blood, taken 28 days after the second AZD1222 dose. The chain employs TRBV11-3 and TRBJ2-1, with 7 positions matching TRBD2. Here the CDR3 DNA reads TGTGCCAGCAGCTTAGGTCTAGCGGTAACCGATGAGCAGTTCTTC. It codes for CASSLGLAVTDEQFF.